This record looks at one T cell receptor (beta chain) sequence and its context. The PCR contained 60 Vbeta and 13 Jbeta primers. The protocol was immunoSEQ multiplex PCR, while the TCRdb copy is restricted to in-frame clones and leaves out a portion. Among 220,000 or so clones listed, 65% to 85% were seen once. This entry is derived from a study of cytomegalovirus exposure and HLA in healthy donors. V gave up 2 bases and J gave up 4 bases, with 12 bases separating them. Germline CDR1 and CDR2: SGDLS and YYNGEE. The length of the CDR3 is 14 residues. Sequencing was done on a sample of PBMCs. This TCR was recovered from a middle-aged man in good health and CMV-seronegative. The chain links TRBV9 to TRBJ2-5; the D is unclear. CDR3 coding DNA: TGTGCCAGCAGCGTGGGCAGCCTCCGAGAGACCCAGTACTTC. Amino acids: CASSVGSLRETQYF.